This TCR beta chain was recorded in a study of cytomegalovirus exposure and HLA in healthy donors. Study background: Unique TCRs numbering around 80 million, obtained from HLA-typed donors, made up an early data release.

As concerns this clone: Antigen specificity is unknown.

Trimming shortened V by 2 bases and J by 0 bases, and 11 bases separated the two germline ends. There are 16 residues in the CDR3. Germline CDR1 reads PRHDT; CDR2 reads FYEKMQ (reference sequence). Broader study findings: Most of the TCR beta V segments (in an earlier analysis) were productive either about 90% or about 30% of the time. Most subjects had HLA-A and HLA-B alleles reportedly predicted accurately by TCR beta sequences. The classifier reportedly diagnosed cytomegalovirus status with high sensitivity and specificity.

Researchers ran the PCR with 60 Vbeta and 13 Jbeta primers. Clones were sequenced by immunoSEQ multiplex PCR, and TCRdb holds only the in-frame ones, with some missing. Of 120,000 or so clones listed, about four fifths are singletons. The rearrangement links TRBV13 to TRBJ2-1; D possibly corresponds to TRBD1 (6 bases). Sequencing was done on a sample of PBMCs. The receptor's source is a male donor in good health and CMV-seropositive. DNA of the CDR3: TGTGCCAGCAGCTTAAGGGGGATTTCCTCCTACAATGAGCAGTTCTTC. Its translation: CASSLRGISSYNEQFF. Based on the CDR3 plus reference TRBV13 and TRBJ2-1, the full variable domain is AAGVIQSPRHLIKEKRETATLKCYPIPRHDTVYWYQQGPGQDPQFLISFYEKMQSDKGSIPDRFSAQQFSDYHSELNMSSLELGDSALYFCASSLRGISSYNEQFFGPGTRLTVL.